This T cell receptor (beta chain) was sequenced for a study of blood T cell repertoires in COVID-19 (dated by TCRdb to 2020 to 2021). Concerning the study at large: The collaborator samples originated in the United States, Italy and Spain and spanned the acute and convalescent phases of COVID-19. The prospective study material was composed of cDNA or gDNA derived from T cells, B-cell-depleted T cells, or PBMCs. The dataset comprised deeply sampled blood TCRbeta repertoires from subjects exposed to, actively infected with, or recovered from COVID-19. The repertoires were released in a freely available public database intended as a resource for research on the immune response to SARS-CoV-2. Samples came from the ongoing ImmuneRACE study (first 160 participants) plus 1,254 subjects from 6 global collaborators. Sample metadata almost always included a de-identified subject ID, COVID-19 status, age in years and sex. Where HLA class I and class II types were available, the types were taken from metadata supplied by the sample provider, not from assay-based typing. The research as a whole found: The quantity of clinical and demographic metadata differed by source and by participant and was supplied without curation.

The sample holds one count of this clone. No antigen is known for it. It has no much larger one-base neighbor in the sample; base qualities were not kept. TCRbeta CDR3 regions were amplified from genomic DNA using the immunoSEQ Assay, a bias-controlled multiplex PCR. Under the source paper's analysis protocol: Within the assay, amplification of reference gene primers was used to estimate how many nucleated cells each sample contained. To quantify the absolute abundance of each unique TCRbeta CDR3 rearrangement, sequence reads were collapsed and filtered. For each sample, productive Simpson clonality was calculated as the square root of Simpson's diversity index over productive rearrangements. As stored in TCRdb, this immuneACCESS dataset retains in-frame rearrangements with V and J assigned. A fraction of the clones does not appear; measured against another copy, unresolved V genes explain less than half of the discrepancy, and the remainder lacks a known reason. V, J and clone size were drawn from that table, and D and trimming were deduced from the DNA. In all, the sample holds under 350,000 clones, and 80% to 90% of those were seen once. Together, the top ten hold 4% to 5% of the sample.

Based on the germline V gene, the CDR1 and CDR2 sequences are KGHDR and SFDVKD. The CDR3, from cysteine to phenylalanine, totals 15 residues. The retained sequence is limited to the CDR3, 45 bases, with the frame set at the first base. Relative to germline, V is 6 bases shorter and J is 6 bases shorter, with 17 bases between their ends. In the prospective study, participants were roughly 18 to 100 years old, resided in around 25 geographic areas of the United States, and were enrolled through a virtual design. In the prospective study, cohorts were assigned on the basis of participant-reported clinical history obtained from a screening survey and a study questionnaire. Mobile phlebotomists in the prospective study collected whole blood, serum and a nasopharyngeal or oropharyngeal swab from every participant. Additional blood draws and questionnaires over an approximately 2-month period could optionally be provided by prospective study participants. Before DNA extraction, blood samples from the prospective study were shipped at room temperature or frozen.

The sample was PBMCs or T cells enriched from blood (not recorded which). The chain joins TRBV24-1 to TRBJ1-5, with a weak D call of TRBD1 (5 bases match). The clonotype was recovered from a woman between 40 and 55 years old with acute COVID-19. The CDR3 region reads CATSFPFRVCQPQHF. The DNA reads TGTGCCACCAGTTTTCCATTCAGGGTATGTCAGCCCCAGCATTTT.